These 27 T cell receptor beta chains were sequenced from one sample in a study of beta chain features in type 1 diabetes. Study results and caveats: Shortening that was moderate but significant affected the TCRB CDR3s of Type 1 diabetes patients in all four CD4+ subsets.

All of the isolated RNA was reverse transcribed, so expressed TCRB transcripts were sequenced. The assay was immunoSEQ multiplex PCR, and TCRdb's table has in-frame clones only and misses some. The sample lists under 350,000 clones, roughly a quarter seen once, with about 0.012% in the top ten. For these receptors, no antigen is known. Specimen: naive CD4+ T cells from blood. Every receptor here comes from a woman aged 30 to 39 with type 1 diabetes.

V is TRBV27 and J is TRBJ2-3; TRBD1 is a possible D gene (5 bases). Trimming took off 0 bases at V and 3 bases at J, with 13 bases between the two ends. Germline-derived CDR1 and CDR2 are MNHEY and SMNVEV (reference sequence). The CDR3 sequence is 16 residues long. CDR3 bases: TGTGCCAGCAGTTTATCGAAAGGGGAAGGAACAGATACGCAGTATTTT. It yields the protein CASSLSKGEGTDTQYF.

This chain uses TRBV19 with TRBJ1-1; 11 nucleotides line up with TRBD1. The CDR3 is 15 amino acids. Germline CDR1 and CDR2: LNHDA and SQIVND (reference sequence). The V and J ends lost 5 bases and 8 bases, in that order; junction bases with no gene match: 10. CDR3 in amino acids: CASSSRTGGRVEAFF. CDR3 DNA sequence: TGTGCCAGTAGTTCCCGGACAGGGGGCCGAGTAGAAGCTTTCTTT.

The table lists this clone with a few counts. The rearrangement joins TRBV5-6 to TRBJ2-1, with D uncertain. V was trimmed by 1 base and J by 9 bases, leaving 11 bases between them. Germline-derived CDR1 and CDR2 are SGHDT and YYEEEE. This CDR3 comprises 13 residues. The DNA for the CDR3 is TGTGCCAGCAGCTTGTTTACTACCAGTGAGCAGTTCTTC. Translated, it gives CASSLFTTSEQFF.

The chain is built from TRBV5-1 and TRBJ2-5, with D perhaps matching TRBD2 (5 bases). The length of the CDR3 is 14 residues. V was trimmed by 4 bases and J by 3 bases, leaving 13 bases between them. Germline lookup yields CDR1 SGHRS and CDR2 YFSETQ. CDR3 in amino acids: CASSLSMGEETQYF. DNA for the CDR3: TGCGCCAGCAGCCTCAGCATGGGAGAAGAGACCCAGTACTTC. Looking up the rest from reference TRBV5-1 and TRBJ2-5 gives the full variable domain: KAGVTQTPRYLIKTRGQQVTLSCSPISGHRSVSWYQQTPGQGLQFLFEYFSETQRNKGNFPGRFSGRQFSNSRSEMNVSTLELGDSALYLCASSLSMGEETQYFGPGTRLLVL.

This clone was detected only a few times. V usage is TRBV2 and J usage is TRBJ2-2; TRBD1 is a possible D gene (6 bases). The CDR3 is 15 residues long. The V gene's germline CDR1 is SNHLY and CDR2 FYNNEI. V was clipped by 2 bases and J by 7 bases, with 14 bases between them. This CDR3 is CASSEPGQGRGELFF. CDR3 nucleotide sequence: TGTGCCAGCAGTGAACCGGGGCAGGGGCGCGGGGAGCTGTTTTTT.

The CDR3 nucleotides read TGTGCCAGCAGCCCATACTCGGTAGATACGCAGTATTTT. Its translation is CASSPYSVDTQYF. The chain uses TRBV7-3 and TRBJ2-3; D remains ambiguous. Germline assignment: CDR1 SGHTA and CDR2 FQGTGA. Trimming cost V 5 bases and J 5 bases, with 11 bases left between them. The CDR3 runs 13 residues.

This clone was seen a handful of times. The rearrangement uses TRBV5-4 and TRBJ2-3, with 9 positions matching TRBD1. Trimming at V came to 0 bases and at J to 4 bases, leaving 6 bases not matched to a gene. Germline-derived CDR1 and CDR2 are SGHNT and YYREEE (reference sequence). The CDR3 consists of 16 residues. In DNA, the CDR3 is TGTGCCAGCAGCTTGGGCGGGACAGGGAGGGCAGATACGCAGTATTTT. This translates into CASSLGGTGRADTQYF.

The chain recombines TRBV7-9 with TRBJ2-7; 10 bases are a match to TRBD2. CDR1 is SEHNR and CDR2 is FQNEAQ in the germline V gene (reference sequence). The CDR3 totals 15 residues. V trimming: 7 bases; J trimming: 0 bases; junction bases outside the gene matches: 6. The CDR3 sequence is CASKSSGGTSYEQYF. The CDR3 nucleotides are TGTGCCAGCAAGAGTAGCGGGGGGACCTCCTACGAGCAGTACTTC.

This clone was seen only a few times. The chain recombines TRBV14 with TRBJ2-1, with 11 positions matching TRBD2. V trimming: 3 bases; J trimming: 4 bases; junction bases outside the gene matches: 5. This CDR3 is 16 amino acids long. CDR1 is SGHDN and CDR2 is FVKESK in the germline V gene. The CDR3 loop is CASSHRLAGMYNEQFF. The CDR3, as DNA: TGTGCCAGCAGCCACCGACTAGCGGGGATGTACAATGAGCAGTTCTTC.

The V call is TRBV5-1, the J call TRBJ2-1, with 7 nucleotides matching TRBD1. Germline V gives CDR1 SGHRS, CDR2 YFSETQ. V shed 8 bases and J 4 bases; nucleotides not matched to a gene: 6. CDR3 length: 13 residues. CDR3 nucleotide sequence: TGCGCCAGTGCCGGGACAGAATACAATGAGCAGTTCTTC. Its protein product is CASAGTEYNEQFF.

This rearrangement joins TRBV4-2 to TRBJ2-5; no definite D call. The germline V and J ends were trimmed by 1 base and 2 bases, with 11 bases remaining between them. Looked up from germline, CDR1 is LGHNA and CDR2 is YNFKEQ. This CDR3 contains 15 residues. The CDR3 DNA sequence: TGTGCCAGCAGCCAAGCGGTGGCGGCTCAAGAGACCCAGTACTTC. Protein product: CASSQAVAAQETQYF.

The table lists this clone with a count of one. V usage is TRBV4-1 and J usage is TRBJ1-2, with D possibly being TRBD1 (6 bases). CDR3 length: 15 residues. Germline V gene sequence: CDR1 MGHRA, CDR2 YSYEKL. Trimming pared 7 bases from V and 0 bases from J, leaving 15 bases between. CDR3: CASKTGPGTNYGYTF. CDR3 nucleotides: TGCGCCAGCAAAACAGGGCCAGGCACTAACTATGGCTACACCTTC.

This clone has just a few counts. A junction boundary mismatches the germline segment, possibly from a read error. V and J are TRBV2 and TRBJ2-7, with 14 bases lining up with TRBD2. The V gene's germline CDR1 is SNHLY and CDR2 FYNNEI. This CDR3 has 14 amino acids. CDR3 residues: CASSVRLAGGPGGF. In DNA form, the CDR3 reads TGTGCCAGCAGTGTGCGACTAGCGGGAGGGCCCGGAGGTTTC.

The rearrangement uses TRBV7-9 and TRBJ2-3; TRBD2 aligns across 9 bases. After removal of 7 bases from V and 1 base from J, the junction contained 15 bases not matched to a gene. Germline-derived CDR1 and CDR2 are SEHNR and FQNEAQ (reference sequence). CDR3 size: 18 residues. The CDR3 region is CASTRSGASGIGTDTQYF. CDR3 nucleotides: TGTGCCAGCACCAGATCAGGGGCTAGCGGGATTGGCACAGATACGCAGTATTTT.

The chain joins TRBV9 to TRBJ2-2; 10 bases align to TRBD2. The length of the CDR3 is 18 residues. J gave up 3 bases and V 4 bases, and 12 bases lay outside the gene matches. CDR1 and CDR2 (germline): SGDLS, YYNGEE. CDR3 in amino acids: CASSPHLAGELYTGELFF. For the CDR3, the DNA is TGTGCCAGCAGCCCACACCTAGCGGGAGAACTCTACACCGGGGAGCTGTTTTTT.

The chain is built from TRBV25-1 and TRBJ2-7; TRBD1 might be the D (6 bases). The CDR3 spans 18 residues. Germline values: CDR1 MGHDK, CDR2 SYGVNS. The germline V and J ends were trimmed by 1 base and 1 base, with 20 bases remaining between them. The CDR3 DNA reads as TGTGCCAGCAGTGAATGGGACCTTGGGGTAGGGGGATCCTACGAGCAGTACTTC. It encodes CASSEWDLGVGGSYEQYF.

Concerning this clone: This sample includes further DNA sequences coding for the same CDR3. The chain is built from TRBV9 and TRBJ2-3; possibly TRBD2 for D (6 bases). Trimming removed 2 bases from V and 0 bases from J, with 10 bases in between. The CDR3 has 15 amino acids. Germline lookup yields CDR1 SGDLS and CDR2 YYNGEE. CDR3 in amino acids: CASSVSSGSTDTQYF. CDR3 DNA sequence: TGTGCCAGCAGCGTTTCAAGCGGGAGCACAGATACGCAGTATTTT.

Only a few counts were recorded for this clone. The chain uses TRBV7-2 and TRBJ2-1, with TRBD2 matching over 14 bases. J gave up 9 bases and V 5 bases, and 6 bases lay outside the gene matches. Per the germline V gene, CDR1 is SGHTA and CDR2 is FQGNSA. CDR3 length: 15 amino acids. In nucleotides, the CDR3 is TGTGCCAGCAGCCCCCGACTAGCGGGAGGGGGTGAGCAGTTCTTC. Its protein product is CASSPRLAGGGEQFF.

The table lists this clone with a few counts. The V call is TRBV7-9, the J call TRBJ2-3, with 7 bases matching TRBD2. The CDR3 has 15 residues. Germline V lookup: CDR1 SEHNR, CDR2 FQNEAQ (reference sequence). With V trimmed by 2 bases and J by 5 bases, 7 bases remained unmatched. This chain's CDR3 is CASSLNAGEVDTQYF. The CDR3 nucleotides are TGTGCCAGCAGCTTAAATGCGGGAGAGGTAGATACGCAGTATTTT.

This clone was counted only a few times. The chain couples TRBV10-3 to TRBJ1-1; D is uncertain. The CDR3 runs 15 residues. The V gene lost 2 bases and the J gene lost 1 base, with 11 bases spanning the gap. Germline V CDR1 and CDR2: ENHRY, SYGVKD. The CDR3: CAISEKLQPNTEAFF. CDR3 nucleotide sequence: TGTGCCATCAGTGAGAAGTTACAGCCGAACACTGAAGCTTTCTTT.

This rearrangement joins TRBV10-3 to TRBJ2-7, with D hard to call. In germline, CDR1 is ENHRY, CDR2 SYGVKD. The CDR3 length is 12 residues. V was cut by 3 bases and J by 0 bases, with 3 bases left in between. CDR3 sequence: CAISDSSYEQYF. The CDR3 DNA sequence: TGTGCCATCAGTGACAGCTCCTACGAGCAGTACTTC.

A few counts support this clone. This chain links TRBV9 with TRBJ2-5; 8 bases align to TRBD1. The CDR3 loop spans 14 amino acids. Germline loops: CDR1 SGDLS, CDR2 YYNGEE. J gave up 2 bases and V 3 bases, and 3 bases lay outside the gene matches. The CDR3 DNA follows: TGTGCCAGCAGCGCCCGGACAGGGCAAGAGACCCAGTACTTC. This gives the protein CASSARTGQETQYF.

The V call is TRBV15, the J call TRBJ1-1; D call uncertain. Per the germline V gene, CDR1 is LNHNV and CDR2 is YYDKDF (reference sequence). Trimming removed 1 base at V and 4 bases at J, with 7 bases between. CDR3 length: 13 residues. The CDR3 loop is CATSRGSGTEAFF. The CDR3 bases are TGTGCCACCAGCAGAGGGTCAGGCACTGAAGCTTTCTTT.

This clone was seen a handful of times. The chain has TRBV28 and TRBJ1-1; D is uncertain. V dropped 7 bases and J dropped 2 bases, with 11 bases sitting between them. The CDR3 consists of 13 residues. Germline values: CDR1 MDHEN, CDR2 SYDVKM. CDR3 loop: CASTVILNTEAFF. In nucleotides, the CDR3 is TGTGCCAGCACCGTGATTCTAAACACTGAAGCTTTCTTT.

The chain couples TRBV11-3 to TRBJ2-1, with D perhaps TRBD2 (5 bases). V was trimmed by 5 bases and J by 8 bases, leaving 10 bases between them. The CDR3 has 12 amino acids. Germline V gives CDR1 SGHNT, CDR2 YENEEA. The CDR3: CASSPTGDEQFF. CDR3 coding DNA: TGTGCCAGCAGCCCCACCGGGGATGAGCAGTTCTTC. The full variable domain, its missing parts supplied by reference TRBV11-3 and TRBJ2-1, is EAGVVQSPRYKIIEKKQPVAFWCNPISGHNTLYWYLQNLGQGPELLIRYENEEAVDDSQLPKDRFSAERLKGVDSTLKIQPAELGDSAVYLCASSPTGDEQFFGPGTRLTVL.

The count of this clone is one. The V call is TRBV30, the J call TRBJ2-1, with TRBD1 as a possible D gene (6 bases). Trimming shortened V by 5 bases and J by 3 bases, and 11 bases separated the two germline ends. The CDR3 sequence is 13 residues long. From germline, CDR1 is GTSNPN and CDR2 SVGIG (reference sequence). CDR3 DNA sequence: TGTGCCTGGGGGCAGGGGTACTACAATGAGCAGTTCTTC. Translating it yields CAWGQGYYNEQFF.

This clone was detected only a few times. J is TRBJ1-5 and V is TRBV2, with 12 nucleotides matching TRBD1. There are 15 residues in the CDR3. With V trimmed by 8 bases and J by 5 bases, 7 bases remained unmatched. Germline V gene lookup returns CDR1 SNHLY and CDR2 FYNNEI. The CDR3 loop is CASRGGQGAHQPQHF. The DNA for the CDR3 is TGTGCCAGCCGAGGGGGACAGGGGGCCCATCAGCCCCAGCATTTT.